This passage covers 14 T cell receptor beta chains from one sample sequenced in a study of T-cell memory formation after mild COVID-19. TCRdb re-called the 5' RACE reads with MiXCR, one entry per CDR3 protein. The table records about 560,000 distinct CDR3 sequences, 20% to 25% of them present only once. Sequenced input: PBMCs or a T cell subset sorted from them (not recorded which). The source of these receptors is an adult woman who had mild COVID-19 (a few samples of this study predate the infection). Cell type and time point are not known.

This sequence joins TRBV6-4 and TRBJ1-5; a possible D gene is TRBD1 (5 bases). The CDR3 extends over 17 amino acids. Germline values: CDR1 MRHNA, CDR2 SNTAGT. V lost 5 bases to trimming and J lost 7 bases, with 24 bases between them. The CDR3, as DNA: TGTGCCAGCAGTCGACCTACTTCGGGGCCCTCCAAACAGCCCCAGCATTTT. Amino acids: CASSRPTSGPSKQPQHF.

The chain recombines TRBV7-8 with TRBJ2-1, with 10 positions matching TRBD2. In germline, CDR1 is SGHVS, CDR2 FQNEAQ. V gave up 4 bases and J gave up 8 bases; unmatched junction bases: 8. The CDR3 has 15 amino acids. CDR3 bases: TGTGCCAGCAGCTCGGGACTAGCGACAATCTATGAGCAGTTCTTC. Protein product: CASSSGLATIYEQFF.

The V call is TRBV9, the J call TRBJ2-2; 11 nucleotides agree with TRBD1. Germline assignment: CDR1 SGDLS and CDR2 YYNGEE. CDR3 length: 15 residues. Trimming cost V 3 bases and J 7 bases; bases outside gene matches: 5. In DNA form, the CDR3 reads TGTGCCAGCAGCGAGGGACAGGGGGAAAACGGGGAGCTGTTTTTT. It encodes CASSEGQGENGELFF. Full variable domain (remainder filled in from reference TRBV9 and TRBJ2-2): DSGVTQTPKHLITATGQRVTLRCSPRSGDLSVYWYQQSLDQGLQFLIQYYNGEERAKGNILERFSAQQFPDLHSELNLSSLELGDSALYFCASSEGQGENGELFFGEGSRLTVL.

This clonotype has ten or more counts. This chain links TRBV12-3 or TRBV12-4 with TRBJ2-1; D not certain. CDR3 size: 15 residues. V was cut by 8 bases and J by 0 bases, with 14 bases left in between. Written as DNA, the CDR3 is TGTGCCAGCGGGTTTACTACCACCTCCTACAATGAGCAGTTCTTC. Translation gives CASGFTTTSYNEQFF.

In this sample, this clonotype turned up a few times. The J gene is TRBJ1-6, the V gene TRBV9; no firm D call. Germline values: CDR1 SGDLS, CDR2 YYNGEE. Trimming left V 3 bases short and J 8 bases short, with 6 bases between. The length of the CDR3 is 12 residues. The CDR3 spells CASSATDSPLHF. CDR3 DNA sequence: TGTGCCAGCAGCGCGACGGATTCACCCCTCCACTTT.

In DNA, the CDR3 is TGTGCCAGCAGTTCCTCGGGCCTCCAAAGGGGCTACACCTTC. Its protein is CASSSSGLQRGYTF. This chain joins TRBV27 and TRBJ1-2; the D is unclear. The ends were cut back, 4 bases at V and 8 bases at J, with 17 bases in the middle. The CDR3 extends over 14 amino acids. Per germline, CDR1 MNHEY and CDR2 SMNVEV (reference sequence).

The chain joins TRBV7-3 to TRBJ2-3; D gene uncertain. V was pared by 5 bases and J by 6 bases, with 12 bases between. The germline gives CDR1 SGHTA, CDR2 FQGTGA. This CDR3 contains 13 residues. CDR3: CASSRLFRDTQYF. The DNA for the CDR3 is TGTGCCAGCAGCCGCCTTTTTCGGGATACGCAGTATTTT.

The chain links TRBV29-1 to TRBJ2-5; no definite D call. CDR1 is SQVTM and CDR2 is ANQGSEA in the germline V gene. This CDR3 has 11 amino acids. V dropped 6 bases and J dropped 5 bases, with 10 bases sitting between them. CDR3: CSVPLAETQYF. The CDR3 DNA reads as TGCAGCGTCCCGCTTGCGGAGACCCAGTACTTC.

The table lists this clonotype with a few counts. The chain combines TRBV4-3 with TRBJ1-5; D not certain. Germline loops: CDR1 LGHNA, CDR2 YSLEER. The germline V and J ends were trimmed by 3 bases and 3 bases, with 15 bases remaining between them. The CDR3 has 16 amino acids. The CDR3 bases are TGCGCCAGCAGCCAGGCGTACATTGGGTACAATCAGCCCCAGCATTTT. This encodes CASSQAYIGYNQPQHF.

The rearrangement links TRBV6-2 or TRBV6-3 to TRBJ2-6; D is undetermined. Germline CDR1 MNHEY, CDR2 SVGEGT. The CDR3 has 19 amino acids. V was pared by 4 bases and J by 1 base, with 20 bases between. CDR3 sequence: CASSFGYAQTVSGANVLTF. The CDR3 nucleotides are TGTGCCAGCAGTTTCGGTTATGCACAGACGGTTTCTGGGGCCAACGTCCTGACTTTC.

This clonotype showed up many times. The genes are TRBV15 and TRBJ2-1, with 11 bases identical to TRBD2. The CDR3 has 15 residues. Germline CDR1 is LNHNV and CDR2 is YYDKDF (reference sequence). The V gene end was trimmed by 5 bases and the J gene end by 4 bases; junction bases not matched to a gene: 4. CDR3 sequence: CATSGGTSGYNEQFF. CDR3 in DNA: TGTGCCACCAGCGGAGGGACTAGCGGTTACAATGAGCAGTTCTTC.

The chain is built from TRBV12-3 or TRBV12-4 and TRBJ2-2, with TRBD2 matching over 8 bases. The CDR3 is made up of 16 amino acids. V was clipped by 3 bases and J by 4 bases; unmatched bases: 7. The CDR3 DNA reads as TGTGCCAGCAGTTTGCGGGCGGGGGGAGTCACCGGGGAGCTGTTTTTT. Translating it yields CASSLRAGGVTGELFF.

The sample holds a few counts of this clonotype. The chain has TRBV7-3 and TRBJ2-1; 7 bases fit TRBD2. Germline V gene lookup returns CDR1 SGHTA and CDR2 FQGTGA. Trimming cost V 5 bases and J 6 bases; bases outside gene matches: 10. The CDR3 has 15 residues. The CDR3: CASSDTGLKRNEQFF. The CDR3 DNA is TGTGCCAGCAGCGATACGGGACTAAAACGCAATGAGCAGTTCTTC. Looking up the rest from reference TRBV7-3 and TRBJ2-1 gives the full variable domain: GAGVSQTPSNKVTEKGKYVELRCDPISGHTALYWYRQSLGQGPEFLIYFQGTGAADDSGLPNDRFFAVRPEGSVSTLKIQRTERGDSAVYLCASSDTGLKRNEQFFGPGTRLTVL.

V usage is TRBV7-9 and J usage is TRBJ2-3, with TRBD1 as a possible D gene (5 bases). The V end was cut by 5 bases, the J end by 9 bases, with 15 bases between. This CDR3 has 13 amino acids. Germline values: CDR1 SEHNR, CDR2 FQNEAQ (reference sequence). The chain's CDR3 is CASSRPHPGTQYF. The CDR3 nucleotides are TGTGCCAGCAGCCGCCCCCATCCAGGGACGCAGTATTTT.